Listed here are 2 T cell receptor beta chains from one sample, sequenced in a study of cytomegalovirus exposure and HLA in healthy donors. The PCR ran on 60 Vbeta and 13 Jbeta primers. The table came from immunoSEQ multiplex PCR; TCRdb's copy has only in-frame clones and leaves some out. The table shows about 140,000 clones, with over 60% occurring only once. The sequenced sample consisted of PBMCs. The receptor set was obtained from a man between 40 and 49 years old in good health and CMV-seronegative.

This rearrangement joins TRBV6-6 to TRBJ2-7; the D gene is possibly TRBD2 (5 bases). The length of the CDR3 is 15 residues. Trimming took off 2 bases at V and 5 bases at J, with 16 bases between the two ends. Per germline, CDR1 MNHNY and CDR2 SVGAGI (reference sequence). In DNA form, the CDR3 reads TGTGCCAGCAGTTACCCCGGTTTTAGCGACAACGAGCAGTACTTC. Protein: CASSYPGFSDNEQYF.

V gene TRBV6-6 combines with J gene TRBJ2-7; TRBD1 agrees at 7 bases. Germline CDR1 and CDR2: MNHNY and SVGAGI (reference sequence). This CDR3 is built from 14 residues. J was trimmed by 1 base and V by 6 bases; bases with no gene match: 6. CDR3 residues: CASSMGQSSYEQYF. CDR3 DNA sequence: TGTGCCAGCAGCATGGGACAGTCTTCCTACGAGCAGTACTTC.